The present T cell receptor (beta chain) was sequenced within a study of CD8 T cells in Susac syndrome. CD8+ and CD4+ T cells from blood underwent TCR beta sequencing. The multiple sclerosis controls comprised treatment-naive patients whose relapsing-remitting disease was stable or active. The length of the CDR3 is 14 residues. Germline CDR1 is MNHEY and CDR2 is SVGAGI. V shed 6 bases and J 5 bases; nucleotides not matched to a gene: 8. RNA amounts of 0.5 to 1 ug underwent reverse transcription with random hexamers. An immunoSEQ multiplex PCR generated amplified TCR beta CDR3 products spanning 54 Vbeta and 13 Jbeta. MiXCR was run by TCRdb on the immunoSEQ multiplex PCR reads, yielding one entry per CDR3 protein. The table has about 76,000 distinct CDR3 sequences, 91% seen once.

This chain uses TRBV6-5 with TRBJ2-5; TRBD1 agrees at 8 bases. The sample was CD8+ T cells from PBMCs. This receptor was obtained from a human donor with multiple sclerosis. CDR3 amino acids: CASSPGGGGETQYF. DNA of the CDR3: TGTGCCAGCAGCCCAGGGGGCGGCGGGGAGACCCAGTACTTC.